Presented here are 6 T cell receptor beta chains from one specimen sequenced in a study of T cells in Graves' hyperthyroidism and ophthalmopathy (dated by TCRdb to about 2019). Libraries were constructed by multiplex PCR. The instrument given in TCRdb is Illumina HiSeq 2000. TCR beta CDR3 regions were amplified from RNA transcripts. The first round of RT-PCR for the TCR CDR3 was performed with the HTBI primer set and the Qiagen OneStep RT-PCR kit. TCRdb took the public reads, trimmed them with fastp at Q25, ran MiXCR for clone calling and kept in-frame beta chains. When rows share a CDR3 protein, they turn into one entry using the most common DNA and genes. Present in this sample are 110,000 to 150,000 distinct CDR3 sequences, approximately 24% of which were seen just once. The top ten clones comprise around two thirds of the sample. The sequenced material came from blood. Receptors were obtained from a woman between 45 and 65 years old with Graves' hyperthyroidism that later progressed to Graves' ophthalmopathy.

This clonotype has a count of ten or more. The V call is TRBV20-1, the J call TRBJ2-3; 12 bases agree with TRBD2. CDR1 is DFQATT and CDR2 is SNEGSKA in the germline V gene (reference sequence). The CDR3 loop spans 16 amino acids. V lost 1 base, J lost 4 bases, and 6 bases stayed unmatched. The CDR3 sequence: CSARGPTSGRADTQYF. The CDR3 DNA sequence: TGCAGTGCTAGAGGGCCGACTAGCGGGAGAGCAGATACGCAGTATTTT.

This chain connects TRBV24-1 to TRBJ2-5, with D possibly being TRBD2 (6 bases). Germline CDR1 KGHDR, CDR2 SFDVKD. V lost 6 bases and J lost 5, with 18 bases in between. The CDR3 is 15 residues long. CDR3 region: CATSSGDGGEETQYF. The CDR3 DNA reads TGTGCCACCAGTTCCGGGGACGGCGGGGAGGAGACCCAGTACTTC.

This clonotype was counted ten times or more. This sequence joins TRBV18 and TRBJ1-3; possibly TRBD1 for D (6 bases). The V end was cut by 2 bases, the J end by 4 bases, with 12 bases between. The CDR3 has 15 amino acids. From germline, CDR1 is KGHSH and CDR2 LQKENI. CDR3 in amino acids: CASSPDTGFGNTIYF. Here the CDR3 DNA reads TGTGCCAGCTCACCAGACACAGGGTTCGGAAACACCATATATTTT. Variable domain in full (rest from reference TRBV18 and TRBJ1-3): NAGVMQNPRHLVRRRGQEARLRCSPMKGHSHVYWYRQLPEEGLKFMVYLQKENIIDESGMPKERFSAEFPKEGPSILRIQQVVRGDSAAYFCASSPDTGFGNTIYFGEGSWLTVV.

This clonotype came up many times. As DNA, the CDR3 is TGCAGTGCTAGAAAACAGGGGACCTCAGATACGCAGTATTTT. Its protein is CSARKQGTSDTQYF. This sequence joins TRBV20-1 and TRBJ2-3; 7 bases agree with TRBD1. Germline values: CDR1 DFQATT, CDR2 SNEGSKA (reference sequence). This CDR3 is built from 14 residues. J gave up 4 bases and V 2 bases, and 6 bases lay outside the gene matches.

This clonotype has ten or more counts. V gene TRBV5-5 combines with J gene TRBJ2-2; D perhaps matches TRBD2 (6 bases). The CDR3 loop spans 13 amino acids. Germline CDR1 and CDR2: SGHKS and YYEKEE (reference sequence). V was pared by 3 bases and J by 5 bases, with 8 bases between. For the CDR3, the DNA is TGTGCCAGCAGCTGGAGGGGAACCGGGGAGCTGTTTTTT. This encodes CASSWRGTGELFF.

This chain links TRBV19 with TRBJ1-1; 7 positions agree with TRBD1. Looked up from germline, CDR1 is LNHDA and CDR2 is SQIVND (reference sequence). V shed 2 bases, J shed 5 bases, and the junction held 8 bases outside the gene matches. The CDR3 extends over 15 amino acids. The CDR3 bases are TGTGCCAGTAGTATAAACAGGGGCTGGAAAACTGAAGCTTTCTTT. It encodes CASSINRGWKTEAFF.